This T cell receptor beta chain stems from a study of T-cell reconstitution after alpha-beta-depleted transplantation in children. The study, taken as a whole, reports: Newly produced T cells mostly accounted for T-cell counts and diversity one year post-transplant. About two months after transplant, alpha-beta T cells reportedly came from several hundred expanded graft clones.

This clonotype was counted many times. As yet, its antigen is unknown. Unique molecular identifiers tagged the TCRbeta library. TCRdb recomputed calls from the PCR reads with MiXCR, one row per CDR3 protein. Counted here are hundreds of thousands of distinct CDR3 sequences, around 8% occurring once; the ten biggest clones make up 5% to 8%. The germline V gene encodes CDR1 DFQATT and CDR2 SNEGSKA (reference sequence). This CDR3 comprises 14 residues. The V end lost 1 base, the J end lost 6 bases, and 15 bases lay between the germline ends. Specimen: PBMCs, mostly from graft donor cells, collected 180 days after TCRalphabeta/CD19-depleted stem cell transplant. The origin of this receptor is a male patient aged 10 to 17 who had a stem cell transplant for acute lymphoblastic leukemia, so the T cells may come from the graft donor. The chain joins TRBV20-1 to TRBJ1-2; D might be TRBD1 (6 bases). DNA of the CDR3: TGCAGTGCTAGAGGCATGACAGGTCCGGATGGCTACACCTTC. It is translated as CSARGMTGPDGYTF.